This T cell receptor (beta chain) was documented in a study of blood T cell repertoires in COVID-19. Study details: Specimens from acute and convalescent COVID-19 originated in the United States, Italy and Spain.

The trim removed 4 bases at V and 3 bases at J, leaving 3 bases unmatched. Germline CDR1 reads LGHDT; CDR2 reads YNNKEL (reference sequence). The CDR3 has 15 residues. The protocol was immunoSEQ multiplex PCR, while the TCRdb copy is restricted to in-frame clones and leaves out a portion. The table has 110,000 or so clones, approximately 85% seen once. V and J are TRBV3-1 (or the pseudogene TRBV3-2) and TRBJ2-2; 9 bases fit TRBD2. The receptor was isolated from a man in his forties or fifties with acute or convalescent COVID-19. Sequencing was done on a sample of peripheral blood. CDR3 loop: CASSLTSGYTGELFF. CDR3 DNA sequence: TGTGCCAGCAGCCTGACTAGCGGTTACACCGGGGAGCTGTTTTTT.